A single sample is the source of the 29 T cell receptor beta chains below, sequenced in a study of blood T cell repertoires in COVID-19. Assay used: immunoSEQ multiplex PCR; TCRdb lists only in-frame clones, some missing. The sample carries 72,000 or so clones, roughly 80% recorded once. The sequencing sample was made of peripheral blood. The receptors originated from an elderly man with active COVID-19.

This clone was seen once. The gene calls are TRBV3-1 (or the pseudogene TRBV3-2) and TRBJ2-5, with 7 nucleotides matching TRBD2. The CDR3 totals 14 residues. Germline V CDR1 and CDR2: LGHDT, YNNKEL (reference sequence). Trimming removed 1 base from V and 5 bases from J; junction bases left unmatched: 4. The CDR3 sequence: CASSQGGGTETQYF. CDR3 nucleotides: TGTGCCAGCAGCCAAGGGGGGGGTACGGAGACCCAGTACTTC.

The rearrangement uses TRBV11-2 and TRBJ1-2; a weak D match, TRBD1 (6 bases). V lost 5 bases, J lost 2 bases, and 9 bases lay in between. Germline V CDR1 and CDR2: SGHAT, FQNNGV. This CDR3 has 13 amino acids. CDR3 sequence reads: CASSATGNYGYTF. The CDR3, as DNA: TGTGCCAGCAGCGCCACAGGGAACTATGGCTACACCTTC.

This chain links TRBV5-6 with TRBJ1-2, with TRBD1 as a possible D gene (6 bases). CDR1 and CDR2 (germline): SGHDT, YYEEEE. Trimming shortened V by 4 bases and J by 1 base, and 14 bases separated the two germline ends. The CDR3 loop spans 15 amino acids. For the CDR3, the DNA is TGTGCCAGCAGCCGGGGGAGGGGGAATAACTATGGCTACACCTTC. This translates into CASSRGRGNNYGYTF.

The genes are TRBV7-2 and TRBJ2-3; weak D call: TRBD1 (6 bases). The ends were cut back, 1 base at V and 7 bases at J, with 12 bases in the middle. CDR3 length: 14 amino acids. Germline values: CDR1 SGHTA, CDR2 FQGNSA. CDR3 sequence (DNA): TGTGCCAGCAGCTTAGAACAGGGCACGCATACGCAGTATTTT. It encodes CASSLEQGTHTQYF.

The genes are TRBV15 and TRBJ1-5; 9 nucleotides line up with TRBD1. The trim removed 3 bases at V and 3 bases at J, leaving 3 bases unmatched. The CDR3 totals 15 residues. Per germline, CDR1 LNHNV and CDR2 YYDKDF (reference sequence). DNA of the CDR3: TGTGCCACCAGCAGGGACAGGGGACCCAATCAGCCCCAGCATTTT. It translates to CATSRDRGPNQPQHF.

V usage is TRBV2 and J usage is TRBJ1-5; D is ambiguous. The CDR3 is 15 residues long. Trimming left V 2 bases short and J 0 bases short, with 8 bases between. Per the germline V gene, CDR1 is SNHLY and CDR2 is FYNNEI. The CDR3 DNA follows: TGTGCCAGCAGTGAAAATTTAAATAGCAATCAGCCCCAGCATTTT. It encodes CASSENLNSNQPQHF. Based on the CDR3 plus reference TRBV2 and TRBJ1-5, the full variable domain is EPEVTQTPSHQVTQMGQEVILRCVPISNHLYFYWYRQILGQKVEFLVSFYNNEISEKSEIFDDQFSVERPDGSNFTLKIRSTKLEDSAMYFCASSENLNSNQPQHFGDGTRLSIL.

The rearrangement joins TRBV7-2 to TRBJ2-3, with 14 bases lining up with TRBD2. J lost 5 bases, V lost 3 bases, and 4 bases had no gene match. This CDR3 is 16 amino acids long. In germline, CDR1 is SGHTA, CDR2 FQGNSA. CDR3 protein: CASSLRLAGGQDTQYF. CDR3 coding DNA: TGTGCCAGCAGCTTGAGACTAGCGGGGGGGCAAGATACGCAGTATTTT.

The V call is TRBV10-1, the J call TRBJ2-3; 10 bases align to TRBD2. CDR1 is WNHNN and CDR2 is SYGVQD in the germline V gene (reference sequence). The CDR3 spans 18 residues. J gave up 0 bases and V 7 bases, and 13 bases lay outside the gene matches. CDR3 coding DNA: TGCGCCAGCAAACCCGGACTAGCGGAAGTAACTAGCACAGATACGCAGTATTTT. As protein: CASKPGLAEVTSTDTQYF.

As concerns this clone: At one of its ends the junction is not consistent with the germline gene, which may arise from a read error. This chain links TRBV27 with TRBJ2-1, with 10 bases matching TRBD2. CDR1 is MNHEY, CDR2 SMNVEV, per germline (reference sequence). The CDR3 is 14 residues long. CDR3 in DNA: TGTGCCAGCACCCTAGCGGGAGATTACAGTGAGCAGTTCTTC. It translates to CASTLAGDYSEQFF.

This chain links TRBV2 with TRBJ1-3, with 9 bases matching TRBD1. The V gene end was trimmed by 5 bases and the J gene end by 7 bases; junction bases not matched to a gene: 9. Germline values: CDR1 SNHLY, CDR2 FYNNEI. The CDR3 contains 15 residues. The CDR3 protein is CASSSPGQGTNTIYF. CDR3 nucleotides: TGTGCCAGCAGTTCTCCGGGACAGGGTACCAACACCATATATTTT.

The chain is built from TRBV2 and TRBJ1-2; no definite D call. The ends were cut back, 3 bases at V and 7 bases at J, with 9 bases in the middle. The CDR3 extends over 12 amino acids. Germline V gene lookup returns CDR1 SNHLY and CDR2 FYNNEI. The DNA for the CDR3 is TGTGCCAGCAGTGATGATGTCGGTGGCTACACCTTC. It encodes CASSDDVGGYTF. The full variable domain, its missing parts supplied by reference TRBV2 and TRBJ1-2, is EPEVTQTPSHQVTQMGQEVILRCVPISNHLYFYWYRQILGQKVEFLVSFYNNEISEKSEIFDDQFSVERPDGSNFTLKIRSTKLEDSAMYFCASSDDVGGYTFGSGTRLTVV.

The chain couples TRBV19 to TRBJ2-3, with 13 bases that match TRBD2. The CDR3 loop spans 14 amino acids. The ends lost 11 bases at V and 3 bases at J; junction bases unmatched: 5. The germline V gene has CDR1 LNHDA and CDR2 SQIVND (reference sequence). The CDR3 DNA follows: TGTGCCTCAACTAGCGGGGGGGCGACAGATACGCAGTATTTT. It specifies CASTSGGATDTQYF.

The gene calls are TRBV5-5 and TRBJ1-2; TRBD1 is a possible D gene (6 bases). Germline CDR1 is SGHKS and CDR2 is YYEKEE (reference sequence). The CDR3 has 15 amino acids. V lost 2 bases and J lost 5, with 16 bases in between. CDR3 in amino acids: CASSFGTGSNYGYTF. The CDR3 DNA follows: TGTGCCAGCAGCTTTGGCACAGGGAGTAATTATGGCTACACCTTC.

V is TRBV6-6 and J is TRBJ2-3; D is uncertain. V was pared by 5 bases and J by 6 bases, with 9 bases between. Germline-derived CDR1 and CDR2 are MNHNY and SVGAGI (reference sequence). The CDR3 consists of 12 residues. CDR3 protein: CASSQRSDTQYF. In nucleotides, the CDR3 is TGTGCCAGCAGTCAGAGGAGTGATACGCAGTATTTT.

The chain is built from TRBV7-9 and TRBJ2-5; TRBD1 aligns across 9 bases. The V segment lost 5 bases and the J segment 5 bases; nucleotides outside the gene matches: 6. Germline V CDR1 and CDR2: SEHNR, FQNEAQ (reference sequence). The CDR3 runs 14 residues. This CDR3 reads CASSTRDREETQYF. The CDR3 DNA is TGTGCCAGCAGCACTCGGGACAGGGAGGAGACCCAGTACTTC.

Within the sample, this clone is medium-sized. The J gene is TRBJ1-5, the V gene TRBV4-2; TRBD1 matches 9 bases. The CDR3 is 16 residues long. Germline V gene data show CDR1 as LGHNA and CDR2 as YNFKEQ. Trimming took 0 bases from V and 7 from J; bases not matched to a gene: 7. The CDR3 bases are TGTGCCAGCAGCCAAGACACCAACAGGGGGCAACAGCCCCAGCATTTT. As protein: CASSQDTNRGQQPQHF.

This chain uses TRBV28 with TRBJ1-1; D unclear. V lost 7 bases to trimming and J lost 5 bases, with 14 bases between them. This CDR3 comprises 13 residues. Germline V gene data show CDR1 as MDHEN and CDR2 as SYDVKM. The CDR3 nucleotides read TGTGCCAGCACCCCCCCGGGTTGGACTGAAGCTTTCTTT. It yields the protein CASTPPGWTEAFF.

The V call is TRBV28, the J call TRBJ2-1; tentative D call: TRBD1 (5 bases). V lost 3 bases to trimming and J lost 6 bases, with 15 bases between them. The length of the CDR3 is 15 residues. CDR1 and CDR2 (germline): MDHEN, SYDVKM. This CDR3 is CASSLWQGAVNEQFF. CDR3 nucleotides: TGTGCCAGCAGTTTGTGGCAGGGTGCGGTCAATGAGCAGTTCTTC.

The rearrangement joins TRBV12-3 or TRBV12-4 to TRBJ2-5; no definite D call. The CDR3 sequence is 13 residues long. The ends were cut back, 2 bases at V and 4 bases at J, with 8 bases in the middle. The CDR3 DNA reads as TGTGCCAGCAGTTTAATTCTGAGAGAGACCCAGTACTTC. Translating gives CASSLILRETQYF.

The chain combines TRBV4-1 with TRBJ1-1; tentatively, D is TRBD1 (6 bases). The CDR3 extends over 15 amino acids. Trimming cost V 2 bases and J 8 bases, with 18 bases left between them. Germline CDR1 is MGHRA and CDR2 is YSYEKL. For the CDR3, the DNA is TGCGCCAGCAGCCAACTCCCTCGACAGGCTGGCGAAGCTTTCTTT. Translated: CASSQLPRQAGEAFF.

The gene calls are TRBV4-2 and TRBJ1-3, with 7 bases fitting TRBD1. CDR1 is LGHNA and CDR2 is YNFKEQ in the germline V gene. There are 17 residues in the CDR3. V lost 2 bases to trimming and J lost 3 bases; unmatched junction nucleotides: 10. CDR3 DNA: TGTGCCAGCAGCCAATCCCGACAGGGTGGCGGTGGAAACACCATATATTTT. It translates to CASSQSRQGGGGNTIYF.

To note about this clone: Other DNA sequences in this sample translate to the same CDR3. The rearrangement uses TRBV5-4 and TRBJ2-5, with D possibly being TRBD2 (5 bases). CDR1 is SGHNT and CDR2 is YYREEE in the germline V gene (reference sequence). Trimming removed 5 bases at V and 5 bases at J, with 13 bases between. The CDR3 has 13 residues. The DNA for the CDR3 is TGTGCCAGCAGTTTAGCGTCGAGGGAGACCCAGTACTTC. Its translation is CASSLASRETQYF.

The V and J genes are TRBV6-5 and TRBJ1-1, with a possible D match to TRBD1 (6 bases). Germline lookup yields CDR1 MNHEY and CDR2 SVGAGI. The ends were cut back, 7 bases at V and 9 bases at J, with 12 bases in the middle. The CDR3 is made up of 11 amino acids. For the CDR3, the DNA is TGTGCCAGCACCCAGGGGCAAAAAGCTTTCTTT. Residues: CASTQGQKAFF.

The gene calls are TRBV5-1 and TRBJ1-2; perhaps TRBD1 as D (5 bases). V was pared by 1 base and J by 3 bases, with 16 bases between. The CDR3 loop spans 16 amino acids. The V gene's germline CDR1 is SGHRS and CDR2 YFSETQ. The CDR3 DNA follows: TGCGCCAGCAGCTTGTTAAGAAGGACAAGTGACTATGGCTACACCTTC. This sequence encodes CASSLLRRTSDYGYTF.

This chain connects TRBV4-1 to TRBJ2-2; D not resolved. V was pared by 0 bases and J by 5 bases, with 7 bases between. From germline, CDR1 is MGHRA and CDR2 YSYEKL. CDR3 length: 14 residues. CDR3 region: CASSQDIGTGELFF. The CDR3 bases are TGCGCCAGCAGCCAAGATATCGGGACCGGGGAGCTGTTTTTT.

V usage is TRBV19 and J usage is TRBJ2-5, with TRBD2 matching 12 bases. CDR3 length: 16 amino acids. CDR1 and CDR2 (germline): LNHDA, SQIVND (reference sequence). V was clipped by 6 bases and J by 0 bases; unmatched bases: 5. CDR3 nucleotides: TGTGCCAGTAGCCCACTAGCGGGGGGAAACCAAGAGACCCAGTACTTC. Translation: CASSPLAGGNQETQYF. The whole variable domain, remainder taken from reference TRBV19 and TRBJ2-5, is DGGITQSPKYLFRKEGQNVTLSCEQNLNHDAMYWYRQDPGQGLRLIYYSQIVNDFQKGDIAEGYSVSREKKESFPLTVTSAQKNPTAFYLCASSPLAGGNQETQYFGPGTRLLVL.

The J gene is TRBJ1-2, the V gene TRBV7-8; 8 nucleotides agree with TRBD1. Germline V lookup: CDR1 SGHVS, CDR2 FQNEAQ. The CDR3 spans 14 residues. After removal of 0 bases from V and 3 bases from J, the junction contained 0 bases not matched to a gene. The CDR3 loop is CASSLAGQDYGYTF. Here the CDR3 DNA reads TGTGCCAGCAGCTTAGCGGGACAGGACTATGGCTACACCTTC.

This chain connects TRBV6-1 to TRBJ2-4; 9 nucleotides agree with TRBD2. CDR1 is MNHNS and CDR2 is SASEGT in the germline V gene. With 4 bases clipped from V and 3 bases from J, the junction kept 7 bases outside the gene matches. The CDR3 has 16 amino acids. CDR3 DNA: TGTGCCAGCAGTGTAAGCGGGGGGACGGGCAAAAACATTCAGTACTTC. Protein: CASSVSGGTGKNIQYF.

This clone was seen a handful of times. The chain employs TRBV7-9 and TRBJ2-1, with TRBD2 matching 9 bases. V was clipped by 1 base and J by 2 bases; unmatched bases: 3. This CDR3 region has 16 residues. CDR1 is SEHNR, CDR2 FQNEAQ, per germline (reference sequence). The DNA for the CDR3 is TGTGCCAGCAGCTTAGAGGCTAGCGGGACCTACAATGAGCAGTTCTTC. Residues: CASSLEASGTYNEQFF.